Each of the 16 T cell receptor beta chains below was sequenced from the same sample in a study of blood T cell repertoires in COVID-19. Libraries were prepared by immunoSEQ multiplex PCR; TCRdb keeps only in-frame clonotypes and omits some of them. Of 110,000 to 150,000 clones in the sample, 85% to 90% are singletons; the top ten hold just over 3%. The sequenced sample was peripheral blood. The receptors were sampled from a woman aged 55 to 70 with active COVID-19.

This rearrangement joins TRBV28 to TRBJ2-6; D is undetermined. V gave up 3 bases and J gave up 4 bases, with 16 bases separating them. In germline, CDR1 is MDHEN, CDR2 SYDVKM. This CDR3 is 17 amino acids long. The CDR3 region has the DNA TGTGCCAGCAGTTTTCAGTCGGGTTTGAGGGGGGCCAACGTCCTGACTTTC. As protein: CASSFQSGLRGANVLTF.

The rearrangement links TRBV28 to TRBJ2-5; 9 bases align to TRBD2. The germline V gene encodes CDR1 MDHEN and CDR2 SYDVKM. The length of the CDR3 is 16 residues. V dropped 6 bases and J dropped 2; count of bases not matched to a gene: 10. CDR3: CASSLTLAGSQETQYF. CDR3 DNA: TGTGCCAGCAGCCTTACTCTAGCGGGGAGTCAAGAGACCCAGTACTTC. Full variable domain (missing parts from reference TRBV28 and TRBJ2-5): DVKVTQSSRYLVKRTGEKVFLECVQDMDHENMFWYRQDPGLGLRLIYFSYDVKMKEKGDIPEGYSVSREKKERFSLILESASTNQTSMYLCASSLTLAGSQETQYFGPGTRLLVL.

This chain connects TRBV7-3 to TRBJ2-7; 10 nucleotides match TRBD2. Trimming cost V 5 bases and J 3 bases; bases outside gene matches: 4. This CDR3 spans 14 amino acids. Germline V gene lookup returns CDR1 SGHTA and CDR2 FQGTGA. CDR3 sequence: CASSRASGSYEQYF. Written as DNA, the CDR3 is TGTGCCAGCAGCCGGGCTAGCGGGAGCTACGAGCAGTACTTC.

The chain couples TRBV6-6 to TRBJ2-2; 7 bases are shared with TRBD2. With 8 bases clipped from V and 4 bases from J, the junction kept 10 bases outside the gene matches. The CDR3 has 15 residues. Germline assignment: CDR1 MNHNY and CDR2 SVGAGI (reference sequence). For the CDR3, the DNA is TGTGCCAGCCTACCTACTAGCGTCGGCACCGGGGAGCTGTTTTTT. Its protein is CASLPTSVGTGELFF.

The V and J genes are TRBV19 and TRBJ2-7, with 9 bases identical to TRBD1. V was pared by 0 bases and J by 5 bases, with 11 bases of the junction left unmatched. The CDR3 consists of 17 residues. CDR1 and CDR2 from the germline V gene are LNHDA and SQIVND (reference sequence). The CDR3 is CASSIDLPGTGRHEQYF. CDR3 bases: TGTGCCAGTAGTATAGATCTTCCCGGGACAGGGCGCCACGAGCAGTACTTC.

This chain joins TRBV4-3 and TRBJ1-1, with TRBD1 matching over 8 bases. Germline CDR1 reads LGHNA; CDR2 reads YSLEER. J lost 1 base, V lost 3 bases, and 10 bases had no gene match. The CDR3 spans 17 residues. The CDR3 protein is CASSQPYGQGENTEAFF. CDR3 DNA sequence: TGCGCCAGCAGCCAGCCTTATGGACAGGGTGAGAACACTGAAGCTTTCTTT.

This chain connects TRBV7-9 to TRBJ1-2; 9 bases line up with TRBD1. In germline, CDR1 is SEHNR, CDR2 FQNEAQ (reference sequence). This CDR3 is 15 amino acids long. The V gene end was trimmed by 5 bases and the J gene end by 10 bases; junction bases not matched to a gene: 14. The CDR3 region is CASSPPSGQGSVYTF. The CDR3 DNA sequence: TGTGCCAGCAGCCCCCCATCCGGACAGGGGTCTGTCTACACCTTC.

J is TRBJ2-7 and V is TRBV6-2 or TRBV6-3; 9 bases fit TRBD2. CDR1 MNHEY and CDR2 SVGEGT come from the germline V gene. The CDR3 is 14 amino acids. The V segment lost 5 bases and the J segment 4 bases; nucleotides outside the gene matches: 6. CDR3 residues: CASSPGTSKYEQYF. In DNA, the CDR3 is TGTGCCAGCAGTCCCGGGACTAGCAAGTACGAGCAGTACTTC.

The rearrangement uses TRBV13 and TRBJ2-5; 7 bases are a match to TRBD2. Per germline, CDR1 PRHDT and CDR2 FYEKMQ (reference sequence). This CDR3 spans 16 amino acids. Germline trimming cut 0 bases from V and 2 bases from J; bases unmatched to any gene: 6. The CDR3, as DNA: TGTGCCAGCAGCTTAGGCTGGGAGGGAGCACAAGAGACCCAGTACTTC. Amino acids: CASSLGWEGAQETQYF.

The CDR3 DNA follows: TGTGCCAGCAGTTCTAGCGCGGGTGAGCAGTTCTTC. As protein: CASSSSAGEQFF. V usage is TRBV28 and J usage is TRBJ2-1; perhaps TRBD2 as D (6 bases). Trimming took off 4 bases at V and 9 bases at J, with 10 bases between the two ends. The CDR3 is 12 amino acids. CDR1 is MDHEN, CDR2 SYDVKM, per germline.

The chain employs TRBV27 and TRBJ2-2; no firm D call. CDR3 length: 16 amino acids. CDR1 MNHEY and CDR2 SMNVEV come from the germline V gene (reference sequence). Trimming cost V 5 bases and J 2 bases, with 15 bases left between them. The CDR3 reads CASSPSRFGNTGELFF. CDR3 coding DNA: TGTGCCAGCAGTCCTTCTAGATTCGGTAACACCGGGGAGCTGTTTTTT.

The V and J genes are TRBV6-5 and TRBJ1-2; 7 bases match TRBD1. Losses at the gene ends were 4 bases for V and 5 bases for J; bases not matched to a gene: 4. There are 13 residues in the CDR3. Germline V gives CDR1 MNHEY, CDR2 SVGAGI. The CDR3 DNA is TGTGCCAGCAGTTCAACAGGGGTGTATGGCTACACCTTC. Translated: CASSSTGVYGYTF.

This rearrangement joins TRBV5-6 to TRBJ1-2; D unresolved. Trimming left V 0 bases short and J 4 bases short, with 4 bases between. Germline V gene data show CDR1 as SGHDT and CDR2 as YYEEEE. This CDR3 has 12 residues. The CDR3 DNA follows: TGTGCCAGCAGCTTGGGGCCCTATGGCTACACCTTC. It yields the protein CASSLGPYGYTF.

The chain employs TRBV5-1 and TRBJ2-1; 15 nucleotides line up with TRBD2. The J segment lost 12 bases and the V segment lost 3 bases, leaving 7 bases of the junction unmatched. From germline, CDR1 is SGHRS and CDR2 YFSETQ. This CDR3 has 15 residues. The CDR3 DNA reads TGCGCCAGCAGCTCCGGGACTAGCGGGAGGAATTGGCAGTTCTTC. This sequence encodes CASSSGTSGRNWQFF.

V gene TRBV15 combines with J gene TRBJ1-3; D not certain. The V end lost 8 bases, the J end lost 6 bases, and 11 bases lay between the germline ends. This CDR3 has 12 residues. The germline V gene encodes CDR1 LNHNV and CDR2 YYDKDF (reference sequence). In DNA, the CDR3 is TGTGCCACCGCAAATCGGGAAAACACCATATATTTT. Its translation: CATANRENTIYF. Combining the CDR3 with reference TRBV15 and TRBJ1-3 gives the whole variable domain DAMVIQNPRYQVTQFGKPVTLSCSQTLNHNVMYWYQQKSSQAPKLLFHYYDKDFNNEADTPDNFQSRRPNTSFCFLDIRSPGLGDTAMYLCATANRENTIYFGEGSWLTVV.

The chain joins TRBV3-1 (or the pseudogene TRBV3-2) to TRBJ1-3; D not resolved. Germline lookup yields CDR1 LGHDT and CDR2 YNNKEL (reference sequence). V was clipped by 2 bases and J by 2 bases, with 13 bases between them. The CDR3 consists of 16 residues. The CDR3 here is CASSQSRVWTGNTIYF. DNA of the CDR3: TGTGCCAGCAGCCAATCCCGGGTATGGACTGGAAACACCATATATTTT.